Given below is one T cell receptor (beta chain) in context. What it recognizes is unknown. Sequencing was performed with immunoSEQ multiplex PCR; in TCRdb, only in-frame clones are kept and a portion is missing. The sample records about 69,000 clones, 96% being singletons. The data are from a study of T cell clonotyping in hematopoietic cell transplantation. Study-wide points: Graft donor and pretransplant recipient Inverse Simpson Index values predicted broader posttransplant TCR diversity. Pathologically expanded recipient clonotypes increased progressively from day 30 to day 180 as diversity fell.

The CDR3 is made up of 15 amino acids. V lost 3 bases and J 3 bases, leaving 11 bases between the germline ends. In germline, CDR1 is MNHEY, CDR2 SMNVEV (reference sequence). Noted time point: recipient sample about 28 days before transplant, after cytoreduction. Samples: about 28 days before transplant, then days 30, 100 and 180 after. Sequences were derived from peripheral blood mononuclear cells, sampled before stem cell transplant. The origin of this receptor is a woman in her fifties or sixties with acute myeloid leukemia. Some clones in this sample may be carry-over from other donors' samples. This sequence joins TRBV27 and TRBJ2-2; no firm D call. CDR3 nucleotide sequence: TGTGCCAGCAGTTTGTTCCCACTGGACACCGGGGAGCTGTTTTTT. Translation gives CASSLFPLDTGELFF.